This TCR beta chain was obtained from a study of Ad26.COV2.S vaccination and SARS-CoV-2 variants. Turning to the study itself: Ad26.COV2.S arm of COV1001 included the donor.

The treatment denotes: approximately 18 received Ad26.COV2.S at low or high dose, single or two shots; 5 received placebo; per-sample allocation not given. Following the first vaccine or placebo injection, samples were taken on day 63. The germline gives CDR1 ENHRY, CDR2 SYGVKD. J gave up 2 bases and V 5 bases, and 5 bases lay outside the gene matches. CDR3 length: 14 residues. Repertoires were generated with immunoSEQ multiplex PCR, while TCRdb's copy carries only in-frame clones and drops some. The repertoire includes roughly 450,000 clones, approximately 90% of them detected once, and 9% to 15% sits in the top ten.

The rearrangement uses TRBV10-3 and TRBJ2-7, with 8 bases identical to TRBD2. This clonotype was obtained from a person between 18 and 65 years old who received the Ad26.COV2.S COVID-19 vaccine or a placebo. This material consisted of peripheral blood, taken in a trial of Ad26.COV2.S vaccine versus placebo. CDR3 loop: CAISQTSDPYEQYF. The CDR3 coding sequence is TGTGCCATCAGTCAGACTAGCGACCCCTACGAGCAGTACTTC.